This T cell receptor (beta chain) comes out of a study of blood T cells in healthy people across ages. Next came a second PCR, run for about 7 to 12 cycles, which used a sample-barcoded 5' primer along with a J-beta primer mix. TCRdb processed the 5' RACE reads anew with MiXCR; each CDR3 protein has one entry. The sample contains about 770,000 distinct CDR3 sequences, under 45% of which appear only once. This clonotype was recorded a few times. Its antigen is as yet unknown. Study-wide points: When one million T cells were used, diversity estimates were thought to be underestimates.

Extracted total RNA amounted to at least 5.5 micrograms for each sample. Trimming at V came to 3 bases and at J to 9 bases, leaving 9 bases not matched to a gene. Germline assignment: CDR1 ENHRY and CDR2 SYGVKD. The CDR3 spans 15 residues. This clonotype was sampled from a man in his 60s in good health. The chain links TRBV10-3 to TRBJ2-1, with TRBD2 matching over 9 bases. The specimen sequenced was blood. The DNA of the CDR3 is TGTGCCATCAGTGATCTCGCGGGGGGGCCGGTTGAGCAGTTCTTC. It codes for CAISDLAGGPVEQFF.